The subject of this entry is one T cell receptor (beta chain). Its antigen remains unidentified. This table comes from immunoSEQ multiplex PCR, and its TCRdb copy is limited to in-frame clones, with some not included. The sample carries 90,000 to 120,000 clones, roughly 87% recorded once. The sample comes from a study of graft-versus-host responses after intestinal transplantation. Study-level results: GvH clones were found in recipient marrow; some appeared first in ileum or blood.

Sequenced here: unstimulated CD4+ T cells sorted from spleen or lymph node cells, sampled before intestinal transplant. The TCR originated in a human donor who received an intestinal transplant.

The CDR3 region has the DNA TGTGCCAGCAGTTTATACGGCGGGAGTCAATCCTACGAGCAGTACTTC. This sequence encodes CASSLYGGSQSYEQYF. V and J are TRBV27 and TRBJ2-7, with 7 bases matching TRBD2. The CDR3 contains 16 residues. J gave up 1 base and V 1 base, and 7 bases lay outside the gene matches. Germline CDR1 is MNHEY and CDR2 is SMNVEV (reference sequence).